This T cell receptor beta chain derives from a study of T cell responses to AZD1222 COVID-19 vaccine. Whole-study findings and limits: Epitopes outside B.1.351 and B.1.1.7 mutated regions reportedly drew nearly half of spike TCRs. Samples come after the peak T cell response, not at day 14. The donor cohort was predominantly white British with a female majority, and clonal diversity may have been underestimated.

Produced via immunoSEQ multiplex PCR; TCRdb's table is partial and in-frame only. This repertoire shows roughly 140,000 clones, approximately 91% found once; its top ten account for less than 2.5%. Germline V gene data show CDR1 as LNHDA and CDR2 as SQIVND (reference sequence). V dropped 3 bases and J dropped 2 bases, with 10 bases sitting between them. CDR3 length: 14 residues. This clone was counted a single time. Its antigen is not identified. Source: peripheral blood, taken 28 days after the second AZD1222 dose. This TCR was sampled from an adult who received the AZD1222 COVID-19 vaccine. The chain couples TRBV19 to TRBJ1-1; D may be TRBD1 (5 bases). CDR3 in DNA: TGTGCCAGTAGTATTTACAGGATAAACACTGAAGCTTTCTTT. This sequence encodes CASSIYRINTEAFF.